This T cell receptor beta chain was found in a study of cytomegalovirus exposure and HLA in healthy donors. This CDR3 has 16 amino acids. Germline CDR1 reads SGHTA; CDR2 reads FQGNSA. Trimming cost V 4 bases and J 8 bases; bases outside gene matches: 13. A multiplex PCR was run with 60 Vbeta primers and 13 Jbeta primers. The table came from immunoSEQ multiplex PCR; TCRdb's copy has only in-frame clones and leaves some out. The sample shows approximately 170,000 clones, roughly 79% of them seen only once. Input material: PBMCs. The source of this sequence is a middle-aged woman in good health and CMV-seronegative. The rearrangement joins TRBV7-2 to TRBJ2-1; 8 bases are shared with TRBD2. The CDR3 loop reads CASSSKGREERDEQFF. The CDR3 DNA sequence: TGTGCCAGCAGCTCGAAGGGGCGGGAGGAGCGCGATGAGCAGTTCTTC.